The 12 T cell receptor beta chains below were found in one sample sequenced in a study of CXCR3-negative and CXCR3-positive naive CD8 T cells. UMI-tagged TRB cDNA libraries were built via 5' RACE. TCRdb reprocessed the 5' RACE reads and reports one entry per CDR3 protein, with no DNA. Found here are tens of thousands of distinct CDR3 sequences; the top ten clones hold 15% to 25%. The sample was memory CD8+ T cells from blood. These receptors were taken from a human donor in good health. Some clones in this sample may be carry-over from other donors' samples.

The chain uses TRBV20-1 and TRBJ2-1. The length of the CDR3 is 15 residues. Germline lookup yields CDR1 DFQATT and CDR2 SNEGSKA (reference sequence). CDR3 sequence reads: CSARGFKALYDEQFF.

The rearrangement uses TRBV7-3 and TRBJ1-2; TCRdb outputs TRBD1, but without DNA this stays unchecked. This CDR3 has 15 residues. The germline V gene has CDR1 SGHTA and CDR2 FQGTGA. The CDR3 loop reads CASSDSGGPDYGYTF.

This chain connects TRBV20-1 to TRBJ1-3. CDR1 DFQATT and CDR2 SNEGSKA come from the germline V gene (reference sequence). The CDR3 contains 16 residues. This CDR3 reads CSARDRRMSSGNTIYF.

The chain carries TRBV2 and TRBJ2-7; TCRdb calls TRBD1, which cannot be checked without DNA. The CDR3 spans 14 residues. The V gene's germline CDR1 is SNHLY and CDR2 FYNNEI. The CDR3 here is CASRVRGGSYEQYF. The whole variable domain, filled in from reference TRBV2 and TRBJ2-7, reads EPEVTQTPSHQVTQMGQEVILRCVPISNHLYFYWYRQILGQKVEFLVSFYNNEISEKSEIFDDQFSVERPDGSNFTLKIRSTKLEDSAMYFCASRVRGGSYEQYFGPGTRLTVT.

The V gene is TRBV15, the J gene TRBJ2-3; the D gene TCRdb calls, TRBD1, cannot be checked with no DNA. CDR3 length equals 16 residues. Per the germline V gene, CDR1 is LNHNV and CDR2 is YYDKDF (reference sequence). Here the CDR3 reads CATSGNRQGLTDTQYF.

The rearrangement uses TRBV7-3 and TRBJ1-4; absent DNA, TCRdb's TRBD1 call cannot be checked. The V gene's germline CDR1 is SGHTA and CDR2 FQGTGA. This CDR3 has 14 residues. The CDR3 here is CASSSRDSNEKLFF.

The V and J genes are TRBV6-6 and TRBJ1-6. The CDR3 runs to 16 residues. Germline V CDR1 and CDR2: MNHNY, SVGAGI (reference sequence). CDR3 residues: CASISSGGDYNSPLHF.

The chain links TRBV14 to TRBJ2-1; no DNA is available, so the TRBD1 call from TCRdb remains unchecked. This CDR3 spans 15 amino acids. The germline CDR1 and CDR2 sequences are SGHDN and FVKESK. CDR3 sequence reads: CASSQRGSSYNEQFF. The full variable domain, its missing parts supplied by reference TRBV14 and TRBJ2-1, is EAGVTQFPSHSVIEKGQTVTLRCDPISGHDNLYWYRRVMGKEIKFLLHFVKESKQDESGMPNNRFLAERTGGTYSTLKVQPAELEDSGVYFCASSQRGSSYNEQFFGPGTRLTVL.

The chain recombines TRBV2 with TRBJ1-1. The CDR3 loop spans 13 amino acids. Germline values: CDR1 SNHLY, CDR2 FYNNEI. Here the CDR3 reads CASRRSRNAEAFF.

The V and J genes are TRBV6-2 or TRBV6-3 and TRBJ1-1; TCRdb's D call of TRBD1 is untestable without DNA. Per germline, CDR1 MNHEY and CDR2 SVGEGT. CDR3 size: 13 residues. This CDR3 reads CASSSTVNTEAFF.

This CDR3 is CSAQLPDREEETQYF. This chain uses TRBV29-1 with TRBJ2-5; TCRdb calls TRBD1, which cannot be checked without DNA. Germline V lookup: CDR1 SQVTM, CDR2 ANQGSEA. This CDR3 is 15 amino acids long.

The rearrangement links TRBV24-1 to TRBJ2-1. CDR3 length: 16 residues. Germline V gives CDR1 KGHDR, CDR2 SFDVKD. CDR3 protein: CATSDFGQYSYNEQFF.